This T cell receptor (beta chain) comes out of a study of T cells in Graves' hyperthyroidism and ophthalmopathy. On the study more broadly: Peripheral blood was drawn at first diagnosis, prior to all treatment. Broader study findings: Most thyroid clonotypes expanded above 0.001 appeared in blood too.

After removal of 5 bases from V and 7 bases from J, the junction contained 7 bases not matched to a gene. Germline values: CDR1 MDHEN, CDR2 SYDVKM. CDR3 length: 14 amino acids. What was amplified from RNA transcripts were TCR beta CDR3 regions. In the first-round RT-PCR of the TCR CDR3, the HTBI primer set was used. TCRdb recomputed calls from the multiplex PCR reads with MiXCR, one row per CDR3 protein. The data show roughly 530,000 distinct CDR3 sequences, under 20% seen once. This clonotype was observed at least ten times. Its specificity is unknown. The study excluded patients with uncontrolled infection, other autoimmune disease, pregnancy or lactation.

Sequencing was carried out using blood. This TCR came from a woman aged 18-29 years with Graves' ophthalmopathy. This sequence joins TRBV28 and TRBJ2-1; 8 bases line up with TRBD1. The DNA for the CDR3 is TGTGCCAGCAGTGACCCCAGACAGGGGAATGAGCAGTTCTTC. Translation: CASSDPRQGNEQFF.